This passage covers 31 T cell receptor beta chains from one sample sequenced in a study of blood T cell repertoires in COVID-19. Libraries were prepared by immunoSEQ multiplex PCR; TCRdb keeps only in-frame clonotypes and omits some of them. The table has around 330,000 clones, 87% seen once. The sequenced sample was PBMCs or T cells enriched from blood (not recorded which). These receptors came from a woman younger than 30 who had recovered from COVID-19.

The chain is built from TRBV3-1 (or the pseudogene TRBV3-2) and TRBJ2-7; 8 nucleotides align to TRBD2. The CDR3 is 15 residues long. The trim removed 4 bases at V and 3 bases at J, leaving 8 bases unmatched. Germline V gives CDR1 LGHDT, CDR2 YNNKEL (reference sequence). The CDR3 is CASSRGGFSFYEQYF. The DNA for the CDR3 is TGTGCCAGCAGCCGCGGGGGGTTCTCCTTCTACGAGCAGTACTTC.

The rearrangement joins TRBV6-2 or TRBV6-3 to TRBJ2-2, with 12 bases aligning to TRBD2. The CDR3 sequence is 19 residues long. The V gene end was trimmed by 5 bases and the J gene end by 1 base; junction bases not matched to a gene: 11. The V gene's germline CDR1 is MNHEY and CDR2 SVGEGT. CDR3: CASSPRTSGIVQNTGELFF. CDR3 bases: TGTGCCAGCAGTCCGAGGACTAGCGGGATCGTCCAGAACACCGGGGAGCTGTTTTTT.

This chain connects TRBV25-1 to TRBJ1-1; TRBD1 agrees at 7 bases. This CDR3 contains 15 residues. V lost 6 bases to trimming and J lost 4 bases; unmatched junction nucleotides: 11. Germline V lookup: CDR1 MGHDK, CDR2 SYGVNS. CDR3 nucleotides: TGTGCCAGCAGCCCCCTGGACAGGCCTGCCACTGAAGCTTTCTTT. It encodes CASSPLDRPATEAFF.

This clone was seen at least ten times. CDR3 region: CASSLMAARTGNYEQYF. The CDR3 DNA reads TGCGCCAGCAGCTTGATGGCTGCCCGGACAGGAAACTACGAGCAGTACTTC. This sequence joins TRBV5-1 and TRBJ2-7, with 7 bases aligning to TRBD1. CDR1 and CDR2 from the germline V gene are SGHRS and YFSETQ. The CDR3 consists of 17 residues. J was trimmed by 3 bases and V by 1 base; bases with no gene match: 13.

This chain links TRBV5-6 with TRBJ2-2; D is uncertain. Germline V lookup: CDR1 SGHDT, CDR2 YYEEEE. V shed 6 bases and J shed 5 bases, with 11 bases lying between them. The CDR3 length is 13 residues. CDR3 bases: TGTGCCAGCATACCCCGGTGGACCGGGGAGCTGTTTTTT. Its protein product is CASIPRWTGELFF.

This clone occurred once. This chain links TRBV23-1 with TRBJ1-4; TRBD1 matches at 10 bases. TRBV23-1 is recorded as an ORF, its role being uncertain. V was pared by 10 bases and J by 8 bases, with 10 bases of the junction left unmatched. This CDR3 is built from 14 residues. The CDR3 is CAINPGQGCEKLFF. CDR3 in DNA: TGCGCCATCAACCCGGGACAGGGGTGCGAAAAACTGTTTTTT.

V is TRBV6-5 and J is TRBJ2-1, with a possible D match to TRBD1 (5 bases). The CDR3 is 14 amino acids. V shed 0 bases and J shed 7 bases, with 10 bases lying between them. The V gene's germline CDR1 is MNHEY and CDR2 SVGAGI. The CDR3 is CASSYSQGRNEQFF. CDR3 sequence (DNA): TGTGCCAGCAGTTACTCCCAGGGTCGGAATGAGCAGTTCTTC.

The chain uses TRBV27 and TRBJ1-1, with D perhaps TRBD1 (6 bases). This CDR3 is 16 amino acids long. V gave up 3 bases and J gave up 1 base, with 15 bases separating them. The V gene's germline CDR1 is MNHEY and CDR2 SMNVEV (reference sequence). The CDR3 coding sequence is TGTGCCAGCAGTTTTGTCTTTGGGACATCGAACACTGAAGCTTTCTTT. Its translation: CASSFVFGTSNTEAFF.

The rearrangement links TRBV28 to TRBJ1-2; D may be TRBD1 (6 bases). CDR1 is MDHEN and CDR2 is SYDVKM in the germline V gene. Deletions cut 6 bases from V and 7 bases from J, with 18 bases between. CDR3 length equals 14 residues. CDR3 coding DNA: TGTGCCAGCAGGGGGGCAGTCTGGTCTGGTGGCTACACCTTC. Translating gives CASRGAVWSGGYTF.

This clone was picked up one time. This rearrangement joins TRBV5-1 to TRBJ2-5, with 8 nucleotides matching TRBD1. The V segment lost 6 bases and the J segment 3 bases; nucleotides outside the gene matches: 7. This CDR3 has 14 residues. Germline lookup yields CDR1 SGHRS and CDR2 YFSETQ. This CDR3 is CASTTGTGEETQYF. The DNA for the CDR3 is TGCGCCAGCACCACCGGGACAGGCGAAGAGACCCAGTACTTC.

The rearrangement links TRBV19 to TRBJ1-1, with a possible D match to TRBD1 (6 bases). V was trimmed by 4 bases and J by 5 bases, leaving 17 bases between them. The CDR3 sequence is 15 residues long. Germline values: CDR1 LNHDA, CDR2 SQIVND (reference sequence). The CDR3 is CASSSPGQKETEAFF. The CDR3 DNA reads as TGTGCCAGTAGTAGTCCCGGACAGAAGGAGACTGAAGCTTTCTTT.

The V and J genes are TRBV9 and TRBJ2-2; D is unclear. V was pared by 2 bases and J by 4 bases, with 12 bases between. CDR3 size: 15 residues. The germline CDR1 and CDR2 sequences are SGDLS and YYNGEE. CDR3 residues: CASSVEPSGTGELFF. The DNA for the CDR3 is TGTGCCAGCAGCGTCGAACCCTCGGGCACCGGGGAGCTGTTTTTT.

The V and J genes are TRBV4-3 and TRBJ2-3; 11 positions match TRBD2. The CDR3 is 16 residues long. V was pared by 0 bases and J by 8 bases, with 7 bases of the junction left unmatched. The germline gives CDR1 LGHNA, CDR2 YSLEER. The CDR3 DNA sequence: TGCGCCAGCAGCCAAGAATTAGCGGGGGGGCGAGGTACGCAGTATTTT. This gives the protein CASSQELAGGRGTQYF.

This chain joins TRBV18 and TRBJ2-7; 7 bases fit TRBD1. Germline lookup yields CDR1 KGHSH and CDR2 LQKENI. The CDR3 contains 15 residues. Unmatched junction bases numbered 10, after V lost 3 bases and J lost 5 bases. CDR3 sequence: CASSPSTGFLDEQYF. The CDR3 coding sequence is TGTGCCAGCTCACCCTCGACAGGGTTTTTGGACGAGCAGTACTTC.

This clone has a handful of counts. V usage is TRBV29-1 and J usage is TRBJ2-1; 7 nucleotides match TRBD1. The trim removed 1 base at V and 10 bases at J, leaving 16 bases unmatched. The CDR3 has 16 residues. Germline CDR1 and CDR2: SQVTM and ANQGSEA. CDR3 bases: TGCAGCGTTGAAGGGGTAAGAGGTACAGGGGCCGAGGAGCAGTTCTTC. Amino acids: CSVEGVRGTGAEEQFF.

V usage is TRBV14 and J usage is TRBJ2-7, with 8 bases fitting TRBD2. This CDR3 contains 18 residues. The germline CDR1 and CDR2 sequences are SGHDN and FVKESK. The V gene end was trimmed by 1 base and the J gene end by 1 base; junction bases not matched to a gene: 12. This CDR3 reads CASSQGIVSSGPSYEQYF. Here the CDR3 DNA reads TGTGCCAGCAGCCAAGGAATCGTATCTAGCGGGCCGTCCTACGAGCAGTACTTC.

V usage is TRBV5-1 and J usage is TRBJ2-2, with 8 bases that match TRBD1. There are 17 residues in the CDR3. In germline, CDR1 is SGHRS, CDR2 YFSETQ. The V and J ends lost 2 bases and 2 bases, in that order; junction bases with no gene match: 8. This chain's CDR3 is CASSLVRGPLNTGELFF. DNA of the CDR3: TGCGCCAGCAGCTTAGTCAGGGGGCCCTTAAACACCGGGGAGCTGTTTTTT.

The V call is TRBV2, the J call TRBJ1-4; D not resolved. V lost 7 bases to trimming and J lost 6 bases, with 12 bases between them. This CDR3 region has 13 residues. The germline V gene encodes CDR1 SNHLY and CDR2 FYNNEI. The CDR3 coding sequence is TGTGCCAGCACTGGCCAATCCCATGAAAAACTGTTTTTT. This sequence encodes CASTGQSHEKLFF.

The chain joins TRBV9 to TRBJ2-1; 7 nucleotides align to TRBD2. The CDR3 consists of 20 residues. Germline V CDR1 and CDR2: SGDLS, YYNGEE. The trim removed 0 bases at V and 6 bases at J, leaving 21 bases unmatched. CDR3 coding DNA: TGTGCCAGCAGCGTAGCGGTCCACAATGGACTAGTCTCGGCGGTCAATGAGCAGTTCTTC. Its protein product is CASSVAVHNGLVSAVNEQFF.

The gene calls are TRBV7-6 and TRBJ2-3; TRBD2 aligns across 13 bases. In germline, CDR1 is SGHVS, CDR2 FNYEAQ. The CDR3 extends over 17 amino acids. V lost 3 bases and J lost 6; bases outside the gene matches: 9. The CDR3 DNA is TGTGCCAGCAGCTTCTCGACTAGCGGGGGGCCTCAGGATACGCAGTATTTT. It is translated as CASSFSTSGGPQDTQYF.

V gene TRBV5-1 combines with J gene TRBJ1-1, with TRBD1 identical over 7 bases. V was pared by 5 bases and J by 4 bases, with 8 bases of the junction left unmatched. This CDR3 has 14 residues. Per the germline V gene, CDR1 is SGHRS and CDR2 is YFSETQ. The CDR3 region is CASSAGQVGTEAFF. CDR3 nucleotides: TGCGCCAGCAGTGCAGGACAGGTTGGCACTGAAGCTTTCTTT.

This clone is a singleton in its sample. The CDR3 region is CASLGTSGETQYF. The CDR3 DNA is TGTGCCAGCCTTGGGACTAGCGGGGAGACCCAGTACTTC. This chain links TRBV18 with TRBJ2-5; 12 bases line up with TRBD2. This CDR3 comprises 13 residues. V dropped 8 bases and J dropped 5; count of bases not matched to a gene: 3. Germline V lookup: CDR1 KGHSH, CDR2 LQKENI.

CDR3 in amino acids: CASSQGRLFNYGYTF. The CDR3, as DNA: TGCGCCAGCAGCCAAGGTCGACTGTTTAACTATGGCTACACCTTC. This chain uses TRBV4-1 with TRBJ1-2; D gene ambiguous. The length of the CDR3 is 15 residues. V lost 1 base and J 1 base, leaving 10 bases between the germline ends. Germline V gives CDR1 MGHRA, CDR2 YSYEKL.

This chain joins TRBV5-1 and TRBJ2-3; TRBD2 is a possible D gene (7 bases). V lost 0 bases to trimming and J lost 3 bases, with 17 bases between them. This CDR3 comprises 17 residues. CDR1 is SGHRS, CDR2 YFSETQ, per germline. CDR3 sequence: CASSLGRRGGRTDTQYF. The CDR3 nucleotides are TGCGCCAGCAGCTTGGGTAGGAGGGGGGGCCGAACAGATACGCAGTATTTT.

Remarks on this clone: One junction end does not reproduce the germline sequence, and a read error may be involved. V is TRBV28 and J is TRBJ2-5; 14 nucleotides align to TRBD2. This CDR3 spans 19 amino acids. CDR1 MDHEN and CDR2 SYDVKM come from the germline V gene. The CDR3 loop is CASSSRWTSGRFGQKTQYF. DNA of the CDR3: TGTGCCAGCAGTTCCCGGTGGACTAGCGGGAGGTTTGGCCAAAAGACCCAGTACTTC.

J is TRBJ1-1 and V is TRBV18; a weak D match, TRBD1 (6 bases). The CDR3 loop spans 14 amino acids. The germline V gene encodes CDR1 KGHSH and CDR2 LQKENI. Trimming pared 4 bases from V and 1 base from J, leaving 10 bases between. CDR3 loop: CASSRQASNTEAFF. For the CDR3, the DNA is TGTGCCAGCTCACGACAGGCATCGAACACTGAAGCTTTCTTT.

This chain links TRBV13 with TRBJ1-2; 7 bases fit TRBD1. CDR1 is PRHDT and CDR2 is FYEKMQ in the germline V gene (reference sequence). V shed 6 bases, J shed 4 bases, and the junction held 11 bases outside the gene matches. The CDR3 runs 15 residues. This CDR3 is CASRNRGVRGYGYTF. The CDR3, as DNA: TGTGCCAGCAGAAACAGGGGTGTTCGGGGCTATGGCTACACCTTC.

The chain carries TRBV2 and TRBJ2-2, with 8 bases fitting TRBD2. CDR3 length: 17 amino acids. Germline values: CDR1 SNHLY, CDR2 FYNNEI. Trimming removed 4 bases from V and 4 bases from J; junction bases left unmatched: 11. CDR3 residues: CASSVGLVCVGTGELFF. In DNA form, the CDR3 reads TGTGCCAGCAGTGTGGGACTAGTTTGCGTCGGCACCGGGGAGCTGTTTTTT.

The V and J genes are TRBV5-6 and TRBJ2-7; 7 nucleotides match TRBD2. The V and J ends lost 0 bases and 4 bases, in that order; junction bases with no gene match: 4. This CDR3 contains 14 residues. Germline-derived CDR1 and CDR2 are SGHDT and YYEEEE. CDR3 region: CASSLAWGGYEQYF. The CDR3 DNA reads as TGTGCCAGCAGCTTGGCCTGGGGGGGTTACGAGCAGTACTTC.

This clone appeared a few times. V is TRBV3-1 (or the pseudogene TRBV3-2) and J is TRBJ1-5; 7 positions match TRBD1. The CDR3 runs 20 residues. Germline CDR1 LGHDT, CDR2 YNNKEL (reference sequence). Unmatched junction bases numbered 21, after V lost 0 bases and J lost 7 bases. The CDR3 here is CASSQDPPPNDREEEQPQHF. The CDR3 DNA is TGTGCCAGCAGCCAAGATCCCCCGCCCAACGACAGGGAAGAGGAACAGCCCCAGCATTTT.

The chain carries TRBV9 and TRBJ1-2; no definite D call. This CDR3 comprises 18 residues. Germline V CDR1 and CDR2: SGDLS, YYNGEE. Deletions cut 4 bases from V and 0 bases from J, with 22 bases between. For the CDR3, the DNA is TGTGCCAGCAGCTCCCCTCGGGGAACCGTCACAACTAACTATGGCTACACCTTC. Translation: CASSSPRGTVTTNYGYTF.